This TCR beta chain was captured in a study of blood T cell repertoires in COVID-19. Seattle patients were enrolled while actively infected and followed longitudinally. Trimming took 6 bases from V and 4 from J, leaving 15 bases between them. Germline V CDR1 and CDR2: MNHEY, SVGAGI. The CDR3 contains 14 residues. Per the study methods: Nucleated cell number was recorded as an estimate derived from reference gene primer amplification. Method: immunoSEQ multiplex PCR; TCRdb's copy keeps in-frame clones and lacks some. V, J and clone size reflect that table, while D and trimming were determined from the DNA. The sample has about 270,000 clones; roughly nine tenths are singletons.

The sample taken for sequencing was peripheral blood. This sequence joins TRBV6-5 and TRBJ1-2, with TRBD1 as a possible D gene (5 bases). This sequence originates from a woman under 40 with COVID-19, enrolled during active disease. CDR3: CASRRGGSGYGYTF. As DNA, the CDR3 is TGTGCCAGCAGGCGGGGGGGGAGCGGCTATGGCTACACCTTC.